A single sample gave rise to the 25 T cell receptor beta chains below, sequenced in a study of T cells in Graves' hyperthyroidism and ophthalmopathy. Using RNA transcripts as the source, TCR beta CDR3 regions were amplified. HTBI primers drove first-round RT-PCR of the TCR CDR3. TCRdb recomputed calls from the multiplex PCR reads with MiXCR, one row per CDR3 protein. The data contain about 360,000 distinct CDR3 sequences, under 15% of them seen just once; the ten biggest clones take up around 9.2%. The sequencing sample was made of blood. All receptors derive from a woman under 30 with Graves' hyperthyroidism.

The chain joins TRBV3-1 to TRBJ2-1; 12 bases line up with TRBD1. Trimming removed 4 bases from V and 9 bases from J; junction bases left unmatched: 4. The CDR3 is made up of 14 amino acids. Looked up from germline, CDR1 is LGHDT and CDR2 is YNNKEL (reference sequence). Written as DNA, the CDR3 is TGTGCCAGCAGCCCCGGGACAGGGGGCGGTGAGCAGTTCTTC. As protein: CASSPGTGGGEQFF.

The chain links TRBV7-8 to TRBJ1-4, with 8 bases fitting TRBD1. Germline trimming cut 3 bases from V and 4 bases from J; bases unmatched to any gene: 4. This CDR3 is built from 15 residues. Germline V lookup: CDR1 SGHVS, CDR2 FQNEAQ. CDR3 in amino acids: CASSLLTGDNEKLFF. The CDR3 nucleotides read TGTGCCAGCAGCTTGCTGACAGGGGATAATGAAAAACTGTTTTTT.

V usage is TRBV11-1 and J usage is TRBJ2-1; D is perhaps TRBD2 (5 bases). Trimming pared 6 bases from V and 0 bases from J, leaving 15 bases between. Germline CDR1 is SGHAT and CDR2 is FQDESV (reference sequence). The CDR3 consists of 16 residues. This CDR3 reads CASSFAKRSSYNEQFF. For the CDR3, the DNA is TGTGCCAGCAGTTTCGCTAAGCGGAGCTCCTACAATGAGCAGTTCTTC.

This clonotype was observed many times. The CDR3 sequence: CASRGQTGGPYEQYF. The CDR3 DNA reads TGTGCCAGCAGGGGCCAGACAGGAGGTCCCTACGAGCAGTACTTC. The V call is TRBV2, the J call TRBJ2-7; tentatively, D is TRBD1 (6 bases). CDR3 size: 15 residues. The V end lost 6 bases, the J end lost 2 bases, and 17 bases lay between the germline ends. The germline CDR1 and CDR2 sequences are SNHLY and FYNNEI.

In this sample, this clonotype turned up many times. The chain combines TRBV6-1 with TRBJ2-5; TRBD2 agrees at 9 bases. This CDR3 has 17 amino acids. V lost 5 bases and J lost 4; bases outside the gene matches: 14. From germline, CDR1 is MNHNS and CDR2 SASEGT. The CDR3 bases are TGTGCCAGCAGTAACCTCCTCGTGGCGGGGGGGCGAGAGACCCAGTACTTC. Protein product: CASSNLLVAGGRETQYF.

This chain connects TRBV5-6 to TRBJ2-5; 7 positions match TRBD2. The CDR3 runs to 14 residues. Germline V CDR1 and CDR2: SGHDT, YYEEEE. Losses at the gene ends were 3 bases for V and 1 base for J; bases not matched to a gene: 3. CDR3 residues: CASSYGTIQETQYF. The CDR3 nucleotides read TGTGCCAGCAGCTACGGGACTATCCAAGAGACCCAGTACTTC.

The sample holds a few counts of this clonotype. The chain joins TRBV5-4 to TRBJ2-7; 10 bases are shared with TRBD2. The ends lost 4 bases at V and 4 bases at J; junction bases unmatched: 14. The germline CDR1 and CDR2 sequences are SGHNT and YYREEE (reference sequence). The CDR3 extends over 17 amino acids. The CDR3 reads CASSPPGSSGSGYEQYF. CDR3 DNA: TGTGCCAGCAGCCCCCCCGGATCTAGCGGGAGTGGATACGAGCAGTACTTC.

The genes are TRBV27 and TRBJ1-2; 9 bases line up with TRBD1. CDR1 MNHEY and CDR2 SMNVEV come from the germline V gene (reference sequence). CDR3 length equals 13 residues. V was clipped by 2 bases and J by 8 bases; unmatched bases: 3. The CDR3 is CASSLGTGMGYTF. The CDR3 nucleotides read TGTGCCAGCAGTTTAGGGACAGGGATGGGCTACACCTTC.

The J gene is TRBJ2-5, the V gene TRBV7-2; D is undetermined. Trimming cost V 4 bases and J 4 bases, with 13 bases left between them. The CDR3 covers 14 residues. In germline, CDR1 is SGHTA, CDR2 FQGNSA. The CDR3 coding sequence is TGTGCCAGCAGCTCCCACTTACGGTCAGAGACCCAGTACTTC. Protein sequence: CASSSHLRSETQYF.

The sample holds many counts of this clonotype. The chain carries TRBV3-1 and TRBJ1-2; 9 bases fit TRBD1. From germline, CDR1 is LGHDT and CDR2 YNNKEL (reference sequence). The CDR3 extends over 15 amino acids. With V trimmed by 2 bases and J by 2 bases, 3 bases remained unmatched. The CDR3 DNA reads TGTGCCAGCAGCCAACCCGGGACAGGGAACTATGGCTACACCTTC. Translating it yields CASSQPGTGNYGYTF.

This clonotype was picked up many times. This chain joins TRBV6-2 or TRBV6-3 and TRBJ2-4; 9 bases align to TRBD1. CDR3 size: 14 residues. The V and J ends lost 5 bases and 4 bases, in that order; junction bases with no gene match: 3. Looked up from germline, CDR1 is MNHEY and CDR2 is SVGEGT. The CDR3 here is CASSSGTGKNIQYF. The CDR3 DNA follows: TGTGCCAGCAGTAGCGGGACAGGGAAAAACATTCAGTACTTC.

On this clonotype: Sequence at one end of the junction differs from germline and may be a read error. The rearrangement uses TRBV12-3 or TRBV12-4 and TRBJ1-5, with 9 bases that match TRBD1. This CDR3 region has 15 residues. DNA for the CDR3: TGTACCAGCCTTAGGGGACAGGGATCCAATCAGCCCCAGCATTTT. Translated: CTSLRGQGSNQPQHF.

This clonotype appeared many times. This rearrangement joins TRBV5-8 to TRBJ1-6, with D hard to call. Deletions cut 2 bases from V and 8 bases from J, with 11 bases between. The CDR3 totals 14 residues. Germline CDR1 SGHTS, CDR2 YDEGEE. The CDR3 DNA follows: TGTGCCAGCAGCTTACTACAGCTGGATTCACCCCTCCACTTT. Translated: CASSLLQLDSPLHF.

This clonotype was recorded at least ten times. The chain joins TRBV7-9 to TRBJ2-1; D remains unclear. Looked up from germline, CDR1 is SEHNR and CDR2 is FQNEAQ (reference sequence). The ends were cut back, 5 bases at V and 3 bases at J, with 14 bases in the middle. CDR3 length: 15 amino acids. The CDR3 DNA reads as TGTGCCAGCAGCCCCCCGGTCAGAAACTACAATGAGCAGTTCTTC. Translating it yields CASSPPVRNYNEQFF.

This clonotype was seen once. The chain has TRBV9 and TRBJ1-1; 10 bases align to TRBD1. This CDR3 is 15 amino acids long. Germline V gene data show CDR1 as SGDLS and CDR2 as YYNGEE. J lost 9 bases, V lost 0 bases, and 8 bases had no gene match. This CDR3 is CASSVVDRGWPQAFF. For the CDR3, the DNA is TGTGCCAGCAGCGTAGTGGACAGGGGGTGGCCCCAAGCTTTCTTT.

This clonotype has at least ten counts. The V call is TRBV6-1, the J call TRBJ2-2, with TRBD1 matching 9 bases. The V gene end was trimmed by 1 base and the J gene end by 3 bases; junction bases not matched to a gene: 0. This CDR3 contains 15 residues. Looked up from germline, CDR1 is MNHNS and CDR2 is SASEGT. CDR3 region: CASSEGDRDTGELFF. The CDR3 DNA reads as TGTGCCAGCAGTGAAGGGGACAGGGACACCGGGGAGCTGTTTTTT.

To note about this clonotype: At one of its ends the junction is not consistent with the germline gene, which may arise from a read error. The chain uses TRBV11-1 and TRBJ2-3; unclear D gene. Germline-derived CDR1 and CDR2 are SGHAT and FQDESV (reference sequence). CDR3 length equals 18 residues. CDR3 region: CASSLGVGGTSGTDTQYF. The DNA of the CDR3 is TGTGCCAGCAGCTTGGGCGTAGGCGGAACGAGTGGCACAGATACACAGTATTTT.

This clonotype appeared many times. V usage is TRBV7-3 and J usage is TRBJ2-3; TRBD2 matches 8 bases. After removal of 3 bases from V and 0 bases from J, the junction contained 11 bases not matched to a gene. Germline V gene data show CDR1 as SGHTA and CDR2 as FQGTGA. The CDR3 has 18 residues. The CDR3 loop reads CASSLSARASGSTDTQYF. The CDR3 nucleotides read TGTGCCAGCAGCTTGAGCGCCCGGGCTAGCGGGAGCACAGATACGCAGTATTTT.

J is TRBJ1-1 and V is TRBV20-1; perhaps TRBD1 as D (6 bases). The CDR3 consists of 13 residues. Germline lookup yields CDR1 DFQATT and CDR2 SNEGSKA (reference sequence). The germline V and J ends were trimmed by 3 bases and 6 bases, with 14 bases remaining between them. The DNA of the CDR3 is TGCAGTGCTAGTTGGGGGGCTCAGCCTGAAGCTTTCTTT. This codes for CSASWGAQPEAFF.

Many counts were recorded for this clonotype. The V gene is TRBV3-1, the J gene TRBJ2-1; D ambiguous. V was cut by 2 bases and J by 10 bases, with 18 bases left in between. The CDR3 covers 15 residues. Germline lookup yields CDR1 LGHDT and CDR2 YNNKEL (reference sequence). CDR3 DNA: TGTGCCAGCAGCCAAAGCAGCACCGGCCATGGGGAGCAGTTCTTC. Translated: CASSQSSTGHGEQFF.

The table lists this clonotype with many counts. This chain links TRBV27 with TRBJ1-2; 8 bases align to TRBD1. The CDR3 extends over 14 amino acids. Germline V gene sequence: CDR1 MNHEY, CDR2 SMNVEV (reference sequence). V gave up 6 bases and J gave up 7 bases; unmatched junction bases: 10. In DNA form, the CDR3 reads TGTGCCAGCAGCCCCGGACAGGGTGGTGGTGGCTACACCTTC. This translates into CASSPGQGGGGYTF.

In this sample, this clonotype turned up many times. The J gene is TRBJ1-5, the V gene TRBV18; D uncertain. Germline V gene lookup returns CDR1 KGHSH and CDR2 LQKENI. This CDR3 comprises 13 residues. Trimming took 6 bases from V and 7 from J, leaving 13 bases between them. The CDR3 here is CASSLAVTQPQHF. CDR3 bases: TGTGCCAGCTCCCTCGCGGTGACACAGCCCCAGCATTTT.

The sample holds a few counts of this clonotype. The chain carries TRBV18 and TRBJ2-3, with D unresolved. Germline values: CDR1 KGHSH, CDR2 LQKENI. V lost 0 bases to trimming and J lost 2 bases, with 9 bases between them. This CDR3 region has 15 residues. The CDR3 loop is CASSPPNNPTDTQYF. Written as DNA, the CDR3 is TGTGCCAGCTCACCACCGAATAACCCCACAGATACGCAGTATTTT.

The sample holds many counts of this clonotype. The chain employs TRBV6-2 or TRBV6-3 and TRBJ2-1, with TRBD2 identical over 11 bases. The CDR3 covers 16 residues. Losses at the gene ends were 3 bases for V and 7 bases for J; bases not matched to a gene: 8. The germline V gene encodes CDR1 MNHEY and CDR2 SVGEGT. CDR3 amino acids: CASSYRPSGRYNEQFF. The CDR3 DNA reads TGTGCCAGCAGTTATAGGCCTAGCGGGAGGTATAATGAGCAGTTCTTC.

This clonotype was counted many times. The CDR3 bases are TGCGCCAGCAGCTCCGGGACAGGGAATCAGCCCCAGCATTTT. Its protein product is CASSSGTGNQPQHF. The chain links TRBV5-1 to TRBJ1-5, with TRBD1 identical over 9 bases. Germline V lookup: CDR1 SGHRS, CDR2 YFSETQ. Unmatched junction bases numbered 2, after V lost 3 bases and J lost 4 bases. This CDR3 contains 14 residues.